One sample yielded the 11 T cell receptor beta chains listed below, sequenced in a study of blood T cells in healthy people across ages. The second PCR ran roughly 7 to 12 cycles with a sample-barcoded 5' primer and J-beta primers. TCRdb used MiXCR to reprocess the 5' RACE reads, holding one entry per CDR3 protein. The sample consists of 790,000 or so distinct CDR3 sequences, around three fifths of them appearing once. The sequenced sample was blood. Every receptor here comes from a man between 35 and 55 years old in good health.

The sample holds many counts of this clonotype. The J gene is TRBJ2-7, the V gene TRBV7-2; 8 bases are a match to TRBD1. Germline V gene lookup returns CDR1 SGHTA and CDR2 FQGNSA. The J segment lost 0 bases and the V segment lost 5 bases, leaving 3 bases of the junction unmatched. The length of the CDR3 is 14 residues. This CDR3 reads CASSRDRSSYEQYF. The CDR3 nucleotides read TGTGCCAGCAGCCGGGACAGGAGCTCCTACGAGCAGTACTTC.

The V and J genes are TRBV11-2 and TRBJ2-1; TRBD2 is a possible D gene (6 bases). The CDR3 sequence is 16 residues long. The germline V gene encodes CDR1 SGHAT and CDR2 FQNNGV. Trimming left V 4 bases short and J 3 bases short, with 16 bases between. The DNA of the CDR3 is TGTGCCAGCAGCTCCTCCGGGACTCTCTTCTACAATGAGCAGTTCTTC. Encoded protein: CASSSSGTLFYNEQFF.

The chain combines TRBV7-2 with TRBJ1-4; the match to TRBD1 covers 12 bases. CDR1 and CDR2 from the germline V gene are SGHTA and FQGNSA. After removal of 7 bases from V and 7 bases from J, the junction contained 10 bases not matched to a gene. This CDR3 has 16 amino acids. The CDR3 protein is CASTPGQGAFSEKLFF. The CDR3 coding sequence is TGTGCCAGCACGCCGGGACAGGGGGCTTTTAGTGAAAAACTGTTTTTT. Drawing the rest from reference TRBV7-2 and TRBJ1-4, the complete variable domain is GAGVSQSPSNKVTEKGKDVELRCDPISGHTALYWYRQSLGQGLEFLIYFQGNSAPDKSGLPSDRFSAERTGGSVSTLTIQRTQQEDSAVYLCASTPGQGAFSEKLFFGSGTQLSVL.

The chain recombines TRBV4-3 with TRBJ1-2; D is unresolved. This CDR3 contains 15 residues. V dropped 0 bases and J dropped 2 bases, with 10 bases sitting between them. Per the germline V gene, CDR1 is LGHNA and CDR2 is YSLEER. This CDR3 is CASSQDIGENYGYTF. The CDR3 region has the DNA TGCGCCAGCAGCCAAGATATTGGAGAAAACTATGGCTACACCTTC.

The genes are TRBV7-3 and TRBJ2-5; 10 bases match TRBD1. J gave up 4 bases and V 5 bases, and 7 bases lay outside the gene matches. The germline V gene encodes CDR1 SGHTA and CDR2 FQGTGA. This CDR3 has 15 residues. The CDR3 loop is CASSQGQGVGETQYF. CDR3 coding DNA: TGTGCCAGCAGCCAAGGACAGGGGGTCGGAGAGACCCAGTACTTC.

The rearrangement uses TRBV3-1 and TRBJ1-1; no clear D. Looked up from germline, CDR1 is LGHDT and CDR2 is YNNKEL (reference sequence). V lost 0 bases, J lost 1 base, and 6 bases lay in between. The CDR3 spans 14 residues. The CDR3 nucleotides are TGTGCCAGCAGCCAAGATCCGAGGAACACTGAAGCTTTCTTT. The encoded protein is CASSQDPRNTEAFF.

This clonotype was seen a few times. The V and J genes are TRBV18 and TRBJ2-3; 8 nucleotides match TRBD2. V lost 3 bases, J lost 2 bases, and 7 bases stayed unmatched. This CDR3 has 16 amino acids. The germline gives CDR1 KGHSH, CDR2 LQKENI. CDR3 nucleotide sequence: TGTGCCAGCTCACCGCCGGGACTAGACGACACAGATACGCAGTATTTT. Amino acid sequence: CASSPPGLDDTDTQYF. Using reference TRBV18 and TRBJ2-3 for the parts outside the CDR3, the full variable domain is NAGVMQNPRHLVRRRGQEARLRCSPMKGHSHVYWYRQLPEEGLKFMVYLQKENIIDESGMPKERFSAEFPKEGPSILRIQQVVRGDSAAYFCASSPPGLDDTDTQYFGPGTRLTVL.

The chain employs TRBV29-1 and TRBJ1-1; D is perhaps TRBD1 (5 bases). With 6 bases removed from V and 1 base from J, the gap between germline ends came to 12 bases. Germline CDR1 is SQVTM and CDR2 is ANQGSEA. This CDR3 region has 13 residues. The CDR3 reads CSVRSGANTEAFF. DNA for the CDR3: TGCAGCGTCCGTAGTGGGGCGAACACTGAAGCTTTCTTT.

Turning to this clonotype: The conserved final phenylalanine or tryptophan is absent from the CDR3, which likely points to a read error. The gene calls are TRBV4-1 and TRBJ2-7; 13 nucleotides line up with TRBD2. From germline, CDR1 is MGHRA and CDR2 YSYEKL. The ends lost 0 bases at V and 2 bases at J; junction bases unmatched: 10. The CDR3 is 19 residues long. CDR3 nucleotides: TGCGCCAGCAGCCAAGATAGAGGTGCGGGGACTAGCGGGACCTACGAGCAGTACTTA. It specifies CASSQDRGAGTSGTYEQYL.

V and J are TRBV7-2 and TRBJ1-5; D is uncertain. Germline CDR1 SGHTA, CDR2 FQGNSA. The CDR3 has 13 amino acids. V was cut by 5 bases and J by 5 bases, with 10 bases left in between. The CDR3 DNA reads TGTGCCAGCAGCCCGCTGATTGATCAGCCCCAGCATTTT. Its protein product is CASSPLIDQPQHF.

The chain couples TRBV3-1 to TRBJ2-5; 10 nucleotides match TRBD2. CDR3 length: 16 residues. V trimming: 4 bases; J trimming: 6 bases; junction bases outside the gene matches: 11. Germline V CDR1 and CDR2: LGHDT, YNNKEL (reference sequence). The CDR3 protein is CASSPLVSGGTQTQYF. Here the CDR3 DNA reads TGTGCCAGCAGCCCACTGGTTAGCGGGGGGACGCAGACCCAGTACTTC.